The T cell receptor (beta chain) under discussion was sequenced for a study of T cells in localized non-small cell lung cancer. Points from the study as a whole: Of the top 100 tumor clones, median approximately 50 were in adjacent lung, over 25 among its top 100. Higher blood T cell density went with longer overall survival. Uninvolved adjacent lung had the highest recorded T cell clonality, with tumor below it. A single tumor region was sequenced, leaving heterogeneity possible.

Germline CDR1 is SSHAT and CDR2 is FNYEAQ (reference sequence). This CDR3 contains 14 residues. Measured with immunoSEQ multiplex PCR; TCRdb has only the in-frame clones, and not every one. Of 75,000 to 90,000 clones detected, around four fifths appear once; the ten largest clones hold roughly 3%. With regard to this clone: The antigen remains unidentified. Compared with germline, one end of the junction differs, possibly owing to a read error.

The specimen comprised peripheral blood, sampled before any cancer treatment. The chain recombines TRBV7-7 with TRBJ2-5; weak D call: TRBD1 (5 bases). This TCR derives from a man aged 40-75 years with stage I lung adenocarcinoma. Here the CDR3 DNA reads TGTGCTAGCAGCTCAACAGGCTTGGGAGAGACCCAGTACTTC. It specifies CASSSTGLGETQYF.